This T cell receptor (beta chain) comes out of a study of blood T cell repertoires in COVID-19. Study background: The analysed material was cDNA or gDNA that came from T cells, B-cell-depleted T cells, or PBMCs.

The germline gives CDR1 LGHDT, CDR2 YNNKEL (reference sequence). This CDR3 comprises 13 residues. V gave up 1 base and J gave up 8 bases; unmatched junction bases: 3. Recovery meant two consecutive negative NP/OP PCR tests, professional clearance, or resolved symptoms. Authors' processing steps: The assay estimated nucleated cells by amplifying reference gene primers. This table comes from immunoSEQ multiplex PCR, and its TCRdb copy is limited to in-frame clones, with some not included. V, J and clone size reflect that table, while D and trimming were determined from the DNA. In the table there are about 160,000 clones, approximately 82% of which are singletons.

This clonotype was obtained from a woman aged 45-59 years who had recovered from COVID-19. Sequencing was carried out using PBMCs or T cells enriched from blood (not recorded which). The chain employs TRBV3-1 (or the pseudogene TRBV3-2) and TRBJ1-2; 8 nucleotides match TRBD1. CDR3 nucleotide sequence: TGTGCCAGCAGCCAAGGGACAGGGAACGGCTACACCTTC. As protein: CASSQGTGNGYTF.